The following is a T cell receptor (beta chain) sequence with its context. The antigen is undetermined. Germline CDR1 SQVTM, CDR2 ANQGSEA. V dropped 5 bases and J dropped 3; count of bases not matched to a gene: 4. CDR3 size: 14 residues. The data are from a study of T cell responses to AZD1222 COVID-19 vaccine. Findings and caveats of the study: Among the donors, most were white British and more were female, and clonal diversity was possibly underestimated.

The method was immunoSEQ multiplex PCR; TCRdb's version includes in-frame clones alone and lacks a portion of them. The sample contains roughly 150,000 clones, 80% to 95% of which appear only once. The rearrangement links TRBV29-1 to TRBJ2-1; 10 bases match TRBD2. The clonotype was recovered from an adult who received the AZD1222 COVID-19 vaccine. The sequenced sample was peripheral blood, obtained 28 days after the second AZD1222 dose. CDR3 region: CSVFGTSVYNEQFF. The CDR3 DNA follows: TGCAGCGTTTTCGGGACTAGCGTCTACAATGAGCAGTTCTTC.